This TCR beta chain was identified during a study of OX40 agonist ivuxolimab in advanced cancers. The wider study: Patients took ivuxolimab, an agonistic anti-OX40 (CD134) antibody.

CDR3 length equals 12 residues. Trimming pared 5 bases from V and 5 bases from J, leaving 9 bases between. Germline CDR1 reads SGHTA; CDR2 reads FQGTGA. Patients who had autoimmune disease history or got systemic immunosuppression were left out. General study results and limits: On average, CD8+ T cells had more expanded clones than CD4+. Still undetermined is the antigen specificity of the expanded peripheral T cells.

This clone was observed a handful of times. Its antigen remains unknown. Clones were sequenced by immunoSEQ multiplex PCR, and TCRdb holds only the in-frame ones, with some missing. Of 25,000 to 35,000 clones in the sample, less than 90% are singletons; the top ten hold roughly a sixth. Here the sequenced sample was CD4+ or CD8+ T cells sorted from blood, taken in a trial of the OX40 agonist ivuxolimab. The chain is built from TRBV7-3 and TRBJ1-2, with D unclear. This clonotype was sampled from an adult with an advanced solid tumor such as melanoma, head and neck, liver or kidney cancer. The CDR3 nucleotides read TGTGCCAGCAGCGACGGACCATATGGCTACACCTTC. It codes for CASSDGPYGYTF.